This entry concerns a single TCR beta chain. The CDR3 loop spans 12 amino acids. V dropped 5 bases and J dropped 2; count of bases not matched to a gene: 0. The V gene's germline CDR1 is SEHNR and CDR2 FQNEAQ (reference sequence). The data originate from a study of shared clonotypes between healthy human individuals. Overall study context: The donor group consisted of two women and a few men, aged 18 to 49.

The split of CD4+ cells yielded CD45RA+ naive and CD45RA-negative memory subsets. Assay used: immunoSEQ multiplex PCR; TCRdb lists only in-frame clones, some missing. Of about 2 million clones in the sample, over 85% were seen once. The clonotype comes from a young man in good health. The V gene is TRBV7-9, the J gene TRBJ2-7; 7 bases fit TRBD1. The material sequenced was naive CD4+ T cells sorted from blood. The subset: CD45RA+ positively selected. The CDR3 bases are TGTGCCAGCAGCACAGGGGCCTACGAGCAGTACTTC. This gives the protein CASSTGAYEQYF.